These 5 T cell receptor beta chains share one sample of origin, sequenced in a study of blood T cell repertoires in COVID-19 (dated by TCRdb to between 2020 and 2021). The library was produced with the immunoSEQ multiplex PCR assay. TCRdb provides this immuneACCESS table in a form limited to in-frame rearrangements. Some clones are lacking; in checked studies, under half of them reflect an unresolved V gene, and why the rest are absent is not known. The sample profile shows some 62,000 clones; about three quarters of them were found once. The top ten hold under 7% of the sample. The sequenced sample consisted of peripheral blood. These receptors came from a human donor in a cohort sampled during active COVID-19.

This clone has only a few counts. The rearrangement joins TRBV5-1 to TRBJ1-4; TRBD1 matches 11 bases. CDR1 is SGHRS and CDR2 is YFSETQ in the germline V gene. This CDR3 is 15 amino acids long. The V and J ends lost 4 bases and 7 bases, in that order; junction bases with no gene match: 6. CDR3 loop: CASSNAGQGGEKLFF. CDR3 in DNA: TGCGCCAGCAGCAATGCGGGACAGGGGGGTGAAAAACTGTTTTTT. Looking up the rest from reference TRBV5-1 and TRBJ1-4 gives the full variable domain: KAGVTQTPRYLIKTRGQQVTLSCSPISGHRSVSWYQQTPGQGLQFLFEYFSETQRNKGNFPGRFSGRQFSNSRSEMNVSTLELGDSALYLCASSNAGQGGEKLFFGSGTQLSVL.

The J gene is TRBJ2-3, the V gene TRBV7-9, with D uncertain. The CDR3 runs 13 residues. Germline CDR1 is SEHNR and CDR2 is FQNEAQ (reference sequence). Trimming shortened V by 8 bases and J by 4 bases, and 13 bases separated the two germline ends. The CDR3 protein is CASSPKTADTQYF. The CDR3 coding sequence is TGTGCCAGCTCCCCTAAAACGGCAGATACGCAGTATTTT.

The V and J genes are TRBV18 and TRBJ2-3, with TRBD2 matching 9 bases. The CDR3 is 15 residues long. V shed 5 bases, J shed 2 bases, and the junction held 5 bases outside the gene matches. CDR1 is KGHSH and CDR2 is LQKENI in the germline V gene. The CDR3: CASSSRLADTDTQYF. The CDR3 DNA follows: TGTGCCAGCTCATCCAGACTAGCGGACACAGATACGCAGTATTTT.

This clone was observed a handful of times. The J gene is TRBJ2-5, the V gene TRBV29-1; 8 bases align to TRBD1. Germline V gives CDR1 SQVTM, CDR2 ANQGSEA. Unmatched junction bases numbered 14, after V lost 7 bases and J lost 7 bases. This CDR3 comprises 14 residues. CDR3 residues: CSAINSGGYTTQYF. In DNA, the CDR3 is TGCAGCGCCATTAACTCAGGGGGCTACACGACCCAGTACTTC.

This chain joins TRBV6-1 and TRBJ1-1, with a weak D call TRBD1 (5 bases). This CDR3 has 14 amino acids. The V end was cut by 1 base, the J end by 7 bases, with 13 bases between. The germline CDR1 and CDR2 sequences are MNHNS and SASEGT. The CDR3 DNA reads as TGTGCCAGCAGTGAAGGAAAGGGGTCAGTTGAAGCTTTCTTT. Translating it yields CASSEGKGSVEAFF.